This T cell receptor beta chain appears in the sequencing data of a study of T cell responses to AZD1222 COVID-19 vaccine. Germline CDR1 and CDR2: MRHNA and SNTAGT. Between the trimmed V and J ends, which lost 2 bases and 10 bases, there was a span of 12 bases. CDR3 size: 13 residues. With respect to this clone: The antigen remains undetermined.

Clones were sequenced by immunoSEQ multiplex PCR, and TCRdb holds only the in-frame ones, with some missing. The table lists roughly 120,000 clones, about 90% of them singletons. Regarding the study as a whole: The donor cohort was predominantly white British with a female majority, and clonal diversity may have been underestimated.

This chain connects TRBV6-4 to TRBJ2-1, with D maybe TRBD1 (5 bases). The sequence came from an adult who received the AZD1222 COVID-19 vaccine. The input for sequencing was peripheral blood, taken 28 days after the second AZD1222 dose. CDR3 nucleotide sequence: TGTGCCAGCAGTGACCCCAGGGTCGCCGAGCAGTTCTTC. Translation: CASSDPRVAEQFF.